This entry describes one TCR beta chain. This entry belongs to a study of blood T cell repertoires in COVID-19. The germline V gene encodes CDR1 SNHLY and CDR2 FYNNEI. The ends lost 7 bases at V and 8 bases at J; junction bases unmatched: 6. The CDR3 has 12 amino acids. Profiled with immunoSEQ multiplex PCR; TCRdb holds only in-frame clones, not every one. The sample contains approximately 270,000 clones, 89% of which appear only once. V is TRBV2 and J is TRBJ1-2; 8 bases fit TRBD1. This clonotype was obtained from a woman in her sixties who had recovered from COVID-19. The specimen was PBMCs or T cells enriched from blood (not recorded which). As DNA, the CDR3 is TGTGCCAGCACCAACAGGGGGGGAGGCTACACCTTC. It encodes CASTNRGGGYTF.